Below are 25 T cell receptor beta chains sequenced from a single sample in a study of lymphopenia after photon versus proton radiotherapy. TCRdb's copy holds only in-frame clones and misses some; the assay was immunoSEQ multiplex PCR. The data hold approximately 45,000 clones, with 65% to 90% observed a single time. The source was peripheral blood, collected from a patient treated with photon-based radiotherapy. The receptor set was obtained from a man between 35 and 55 years old with gastric cancer.

The V call is TRBV4-1, the J call TRBJ1-1; D might be TRBD1 (5 bases). V lost 1 base and J lost 1, with 13 bases in between. The CDR3 extends over 16 amino acids. Germline V gene data show CDR1 as MGHRA and CDR2 as YSYEKL. The CDR3 bases are TGCGCCAGCAGCCAAGGGACAAGGGAGGGGAACACTGAAGCTTTCTTT. Translating gives CASSQGTREGNTEAFF.

Only one count was recorded for this clone. The chain carries TRBV19 and TRBJ2-7; the D is unclear. The length of the CDR3 is 13 residues. Trimming cost V 3 bases and J 3 bases, with 9 bases left between them. Germline values: CDR1 LNHDA, CDR2 SQIVND (reference sequence). The CDR3 reads CASSITLSYEQYF. CDR3 bases: TGTGCCAGTAGTATTACACTAAGCTACGAGCAGTACTTC.

The chain employs TRBV4-1 and TRBJ2-3; D is uncertain. Trimming left V 1 base short and J 0 bases short, with 2 bases between. Germline V gene data show CDR1 as MGHRA and CDR2 as YSYEKL. The CDR3 runs to 13 residues. CDR3 sequence: CASSQVSTDTQYF. The CDR3 DNA is TGCGCCAGCAGCCAAGTTAGCACAGATACGCAGTATTTT.

This clone was seen a handful of times. V is TRBV6-4 and J is TRBJ2-3; TRBD2 agrees at 8 bases. The germline gives CDR1 MRHNA, CDR2 SNTAGT. This CDR3 region has 13 residues. V was pared by 6 bases and J by 2 bases, with 1 base of the junction left unmatched. The CDR3 is CASSGGATDTQYF. CDR3 DNA sequence: TGTGCCAGCAGCGGGGGGGCCACAGATACGCAGTATTTT.

This sequence joins TRBV27 and TRBJ2-3; D unclear. V lost 2 bases and J lost 4, with 10 bases in between. The CDR3 runs 14 residues. CDR1 and CDR2 from the germline V gene are MNHEY and SMNVEV (reference sequence). This CDR3 is CASSLRRPADTQYF. The CDR3 DNA reads TGTGCCAGCAGTTTACGCAGGCCAGCAGATACGCAGTATTTT.

The J gene is TRBJ2-3, the V gene TRBV19; D tentatively reads TRBD1 or TRBD2 (5 bases each). The germline V and J ends were trimmed by 8 bases and 1 base, with 19 bases remaining between them. CDR1 is LNHDA, CDR2 SQIVND, per germline (reference sequence). The CDR3 is 16 amino acids. CDR3 sequence (DNA): TGTGCCAGTGGTAAAACCGGGACGGGACGCACAGATACGCAGTATTTT. It codes for CASGKTGTGRTDTQYF.

The V call is TRBV6-1, the J call TRBJ1-5; tentative D call: TRBD1 (6 bases). CDR3 length: 16 residues. Deletions cut 3 bases from V and 0 bases from J, with 12 bases between. Germline loops: CDR1 MNHNS, CDR2 SASEGT. The CDR3 sequence is CASSDGTSNSNQPQHF. CDR3 DNA: TGTGCCAGCAGTGACGGGACATCTAATAGCAATCAGCCCCAGCATTTT.

This clone was seen only a few times. This chain joins TRBV4-2 and TRBJ1-2, with D maybe TRBD1 (5 bases). Germline V CDR1 and CDR2: LGHNA, YNFKEQ. V lost 1 base and J 8 bases, leaving 17 bases between the germline ends. The length of the CDR3 is 15 residues. The CDR3 reads CASSQVAQVGEGYTF. The CDR3 DNA reads TGTGCCAGCAGCCAAGTAGCACAGGTTGGCGAAGGCTACACCTTC.

The V call is TRBV19, the J call TRBJ2-3; 14 nucleotides align to TRBD2. The CDR3 runs to 15 residues. V gave up 8 bases and J gave up 4 bases; unmatched junction bases: 5. Germline V gives CDR1 LNHDA, CDR2 SQIVND (reference sequence). The CDR3 sequence: CASGRLAGGPDTQYF. The DNA for the CDR3 is TGTGCCAGTGGCCGACTAGCGGGGGGGCCAGATACGCAGTATTTT. The whole variable domain, filled in from reference TRBV19 and TRBJ2-3, reads DGGITQSPKYLFRKEGQNVTLSCEQNLNHDAMYWYRQDPGQGLRLIYYSQIVNDFQKGDIAEGYSVSREKKESFPLTVTSAQKNPTAFYLCASGRLAGGPDTQYFGPGTRLTVL.

As concerns this clone: In the same sample, other DNA sequences code for this CDR3. The rearrangement links TRBV6-5 to TRBJ2-1, with D perhaps matching TRBD2 (6 bases). Deletions cut 0 bases from V and 7 bases from J, with 7 bases between. The CDR3 extends over 13 amino acids. From germline, CDR1 is MNHEY and CDR2 SVGAGI. In DNA form, the CDR3 reads TGTGCCAGCAGTTACTCTAGCGGTAATGAGCAGTTCTTC. It yields the protein CASSYSSGNEQFF.

The chain uses TRBV18 and TRBJ1-4; D possibly corresponds to TRBD1 (6 bases). V was shortened by 3 bases and J by 8 bases, with 16 bases between the two germline ends. The CDR3 loop spans 15 amino acids. Germline assignment: CDR1 KGHSH and CDR2 LQKENI. CDR3 amino acids: CASSPEPGTPEKLFF. The DNA of the CDR3 is TGTGCCAGCTCACCGGAACCGGGGACACCCGAAAAACTGTTTTTT. The full variable domain, completed using reference TRBV18 and TRBJ1-4, is NAGVMQNPRHLVRRRGQEARLRCSPMKGHSHVYWYRQLPEEGLKFMVYLQKENIIDESGMPKERFSAEFPKEGPSILRIQQVVRGDSAAYFCASSPEPGTPEKLFFGSGTQLSVL.

The J gene is TRBJ2-3, the V gene TRBV7-2, with D perhaps assigned TRBD1 or TRBD2 (5 bases each). In germline, CDR1 is SGHTA, CDR2 FQGNSA. Trimming pared 5 bases from V and 4 bases from J, leaving 13 bases between. The CDR3 contains 14 residues. CDR3: CASSRSRGADTQYF. DNA of the CDR3: TGTGCCAGCAGCCGATCTAGAGGGGCAGATACGCAGTATTTT.

The rearrangement uses TRBV29-1 and TRBJ2-3; weak D call: TRBD2 (7 bases). V gave up 3 bases and J gave up 5 bases, with 15 bases separating them. The CDR3 has 14 amino acids. Germline loops: CDR1 SQVTM, CDR2 ANQGSEA. The CDR3 nucleotides are TGCAGCGTTGAGATAGGGGGGGCTCGAGATACGCAGTATTTT. It encodes CSVEIGGARDTQYF.

V is TRBV10-3 and J is TRBJ2-2; no firm D call. The germline V gene has CDR1 ENHRY and CDR2 SYGVKD. The ends were cut back, 4 bases at V and 7 bases at J, with 13 bases in the middle. The CDR3 covers 14 residues. In DNA, the CDR3 is TGTGCCATCAGTGCCCGGCCCAGCGACGGGGAGCTGTTTTTT. This encodes CAISARPSDGELFF.

This rearrangement joins TRBV7-2 to TRBJ1-2; 8 bases fit TRBD1. This CDR3 spans 16 amino acids. The germline CDR1 and CDR2 sequences are SGHTA and FQGNSA. With V trimmed by 3 bases and J by 4 bases, 10 bases remained unmatched. The CDR3, as DNA: TGTGCCAGCAGCTTGTCCCGGACAGGGAGGCTCTATGGCTACACCTTC. Translated: CASSLSRTGRLYGYTF.

The chain recombines TRBV7-2 with TRBJ1-1; D is undetermined. This CDR3 region has 15 residues. The germline gives CDR1 SGHTA, CDR2 FQGNSA. Between the trimmed V and J ends, which lost 5 bases and 2 bases, there was a span of 15 bases. The chain's CDR3 is CASSHWGRENTEAFF. The CDR3 bases are TGTGCCAGCAGCCATTGGGGAAGGGAAAACACTGAAGCTTTCTTT.

Here the CDR3 reads CAISDGGQANYGYTF. The DNA for the CDR3 is TGTGCCATCAGTGATGGGGGGCAAGCTAACTATGGCTACACCTTC. The chain recombines TRBV10-3 with TRBJ1-2; TRBD1 is a possible D gene (6 bases). The germline CDR1 and CDR2 sequences are ENHRY and SYGVKD. The V end was cut by 3 bases, the J end by 0 bases, with 11 bases between. The CDR3 runs to 15 residues.

This chain links TRBV7-2 with TRBJ2-1, with 12 bases matching TRBD2. Germline lookup yields CDR1 SGHTA and CDR2 FQGNSA. Unmatched junction bases numbered 4, after V lost 0 bases and J lost 4 bases. The CDR3 runs to 17 residues. CDR3 bases: TGTGCCAGCAGCTTAGCTTCTAGCGGGGGGGGATACAATGAGCAGTTCTTC. The encoded protein is CASSLASSGGGYNEQFF.

The CDR3 loop reads CASNPTGGNTEAFF. DNA of the CDR3: TGTGCCAGCAACCCGACAGGGGGTAACACTGAAGCTTTCTTT. The genes are TRBV7-8 and TRBJ1-1; 9 nucleotides align to TRBD1. The length of the CDR3 is 14 residues. Per the germline V gene, CDR1 is SGHVS and CDR2 is FQNEAQ. Losses at the gene ends were 7 bases for V and 2 bases for J; bases not matched to a gene: 5.

The rearrangement links TRBV6-5 to TRBJ2-7; D assignment may be TRBD1 or TRBD2 (6 bases each). CDR3 size: 15 residues. V lost 6 bases, J lost 0 bases, and 15 bases lay in between. CDR1 and CDR2 (germline): MNHEY, SVGAGI. CDR3 bases: TGTGCCAGCAGCCGCTCGGGGGCCAGCTCCTACGAGCAGTACTTC. It codes for CASSRSGASSYEQYF.

The chain is built from TRBV11-2 and TRBJ2-3; possibly TRBD2 for D (5 bases). This CDR3 is built from 13 residues. Trimming pared 3 bases from V and 5 bases from J, leaving 9 bases between. Germline V gene sequence: CDR1 SGHAT, CDR2 FQNNGV. DNA for the CDR3: TGTGCCAGCAGCTTTAGGACTCAAGATACGCAGTATTTT. Translating it yields CASSFRTQDTQYF.

This clone was counted a few times. The rearrangement links TRBV13 to TRBJ2-5, with 8 bases aligning to TRBD2. CDR1 is PRHDT, CDR2 FYEKMQ, per germline (reference sequence). V gave up 2 bases and J gave up 5 bases; unmatched junction bases: 19. The CDR3 contains 19 residues. In nucleotides, the CDR3 is TGTGCCAGCAGCTTACATTTCCAGCGGGGGCCCCAAAGGGAGGAGACCCAGTACTTC. This translates into CASSLHFQRGPQREETQYF.

The rearrangement links TRBV6-5 to TRBJ2-4; TRBD1 matches 10 bases. V lost 10 bases, J lost 7 bases, and 7 bases stayed unmatched. The CDR3 contains 13 residues. Germline V CDR1 and CDR2: MNHEY, SVGAGI. CDR3 sequence (DNA): TGTGCCACCCGGACAGGGGGGGGGAACATTCAGTACTTC. Residues: CATRTGGGNIQYF.

About this clone: At one of its ends the junction is not consistent with the germline gene, which may arise from a read error. The genes are TRBV4-2 and TRBJ2-3, with D hard to call. CDR1 is LGHNA and CDR2 is YNFKEQ in the germline V gene. The CDR3 totals 13 residues. The DNA for the CDR3 is TGTGCCAGCTGCCACGCTAGCACAGATACGCAGTATTTT. It codes for CASCHASTDTQYF.

V and J are TRBV7-6 and TRBJ1-5; a possible D gene is TRBD1 (6 bases). Trimming left V 0 bases short and J 5 bases short, with 11 bases between. Germline values: CDR1 SGHVS, CDR2 FNYEAQ. The CDR3 extends over 15 amino acids. The CDR3 bases are TGTGCCAGCAGCTTAGCGCCAGGGGAGGATCAGCCCCAGCATTTT. Residues: CASSLAPGEDQPQHF. The full variable domain, with the rest looked up from reference TRBV7-6 and TRBJ1-5, is GAGVSQSPRYKVTKRGQDVALRCDPISGHVSLYWYRQALGQGPEFLTYFNYEAQQDKSGLPNDRFSAERPEGSISTLTIQRTEQRDSAMYRCASSLAPGEDQPQHFGDGTRLSIL.